The T cell receptor (beta chain) under discussion was sequenced for a study of blood T cell repertoires in COVID-19. Study-wide background: Sources were T cells, B-cell-depleted T cells, or PBMCs; the material itself was cDNA or gDNA.

Clones were read by immunoSEQ multiplex PCR, and TCRdb kept only the in-frame ones, dropping some. The sample lists 250,000 or so clones, 86% occurring once. The sequenced sample consisted of PBMCs or T cells enriched from blood (not recorded which). The source of this sequence is a woman between 45 and 65 years old who had recovered from COVID-19.

CDR3 residues: CASSFIGAFEQYF. The CDR3 DNA reads TGTGCCAGCAGCTTTATCGGAGCATTCGAGCAGTACTTC. The chain joins TRBV7-9 to TRBJ2-7; no definite D call. The V end lost 3 bases, the J end lost 6 bases, and 12 bases lay between the germline ends. CDR1 is SEHNR, CDR2 FQNEAQ, per germline (reference sequence). The CDR3 has 13 residues.